This T cell receptor beta chain was identified during a study of T cell responses to AZD1222 COVID-19 vaccine. On the study more broadly: Pooling covered second doses at about 4 or about 12 weeks.

V lost 5 bases, J lost 3 bases, and 10 bases lay in between. Germline V gene lookup returns CDR1 SEHNR and CDR2 FQNEAQ (reference sequence). The CDR3 extends over 14 amino acids. With regard to this clone: Antigen: not known.

TCRdb's table, derived via immunoSEQ multiplex PCR, lists solely in-frame clones and lacks some. The table has roughly 120,000 clones, around 90% seen once. The study's findings and limits: In a largely white British group with more females than males, clonal diversity was possibly underestimated. Spike-specific TCR breadth rose after two AZD1222 doses, and depth rose as well. Recipients of AZD1222 seropositive at baseline numbered only 5 or 6.

Source: peripheral blood, taken on day 0 of AZD1222 vaccination. The V call is TRBV7-9, the J call TRBJ1-4; D gene unclear. This clonotype originated in an adult in good health. In nucleotides, the CDR3 is TGTGCCAGCAGCGAGGTTGGGTCTAATGAAAAACTGTTTTTT. This encodes CASSEVGSNEKLFF.